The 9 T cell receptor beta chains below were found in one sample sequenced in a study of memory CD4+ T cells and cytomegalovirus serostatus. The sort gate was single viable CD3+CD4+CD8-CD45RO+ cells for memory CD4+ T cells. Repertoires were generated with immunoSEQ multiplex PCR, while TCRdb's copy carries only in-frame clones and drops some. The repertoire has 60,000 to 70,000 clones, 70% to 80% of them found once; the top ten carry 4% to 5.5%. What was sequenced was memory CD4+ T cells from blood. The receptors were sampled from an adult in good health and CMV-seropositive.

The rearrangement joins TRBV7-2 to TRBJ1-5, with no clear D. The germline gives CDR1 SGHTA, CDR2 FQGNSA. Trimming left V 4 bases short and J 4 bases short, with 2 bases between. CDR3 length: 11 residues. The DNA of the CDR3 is TGTGCCAGCAGCTCAAATCAGCCCCAGCATTTT. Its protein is CASSSNQPQHF.

The CDR3 coding sequence is TGTGCCAGCAGTTCAACAGGGGGCACTGAAGCTTTCTTT. Translating it yields CASSSTGGTEAFF. The chain employs TRBV28 and TRBJ1-1, with TRBD1 matching over 8 bases. Trimming removed 4 bases from V and 4 bases from J; junction bases left unmatched: 2. Germline CDR1 is MDHEN and CDR2 is SYDVKM. This CDR3 is built from 13 residues.

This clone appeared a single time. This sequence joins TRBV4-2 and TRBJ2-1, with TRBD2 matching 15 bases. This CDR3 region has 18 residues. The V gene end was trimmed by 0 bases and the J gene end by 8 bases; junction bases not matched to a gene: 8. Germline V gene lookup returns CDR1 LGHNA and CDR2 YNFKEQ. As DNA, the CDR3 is TGTGCCAGCAGCCAAGAGGTTAGCGGACTAGCGGGGGGGTATGAGCAGTTCTTC. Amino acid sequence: CASSQEVSGLAGGYEQFF.

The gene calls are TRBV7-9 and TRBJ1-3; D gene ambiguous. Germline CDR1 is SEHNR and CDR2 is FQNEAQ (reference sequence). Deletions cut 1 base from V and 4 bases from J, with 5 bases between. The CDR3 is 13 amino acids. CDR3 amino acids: CASSLGSGNTIYF. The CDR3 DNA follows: TGTGCCAGCAGCTTAGGGTCCGGAAACACCATATATTTT.

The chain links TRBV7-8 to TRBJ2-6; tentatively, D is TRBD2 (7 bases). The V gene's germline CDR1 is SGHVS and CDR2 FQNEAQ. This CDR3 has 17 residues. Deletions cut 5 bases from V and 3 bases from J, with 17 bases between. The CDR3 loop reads CASSGGGRPGGANVLTF. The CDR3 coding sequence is TGTGCCAGCAGCGGCGGGGGCCGTCCGGGTGGGGCCAACGTCCTGACTTTC. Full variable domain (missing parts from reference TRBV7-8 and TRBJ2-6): GAGVSQSPRYKVAKRGQDVALRCDPISGHVSLFWYQQALGQGPEFLTYFQNEAQLDKSGLPSDRFFAERPEGSVSTLKIQRTQQEDSAVYLCASSGGGRPGGANVLTFGAGSRLTVL.

CDR3 in amino acids: CASSTVRTEAFF. The CDR3 nucleotides are TGTGCCAGCTCCACTGTGAGGACTGAAGCTTTCTTT. The chain joins TRBV18 to TRBJ1-1; D is uncertain. The length of the CDR3 is 12 residues. Germline CDR1 reads KGHSH; CDR2 reads LQKENI. Trimming shortened V by 6 bases and J by 5 bases, and 10 bases separated the two germline ends. The variable domain in full, completed from reference TRBV18 and TRBJ1-1, reads NAGVMQNPRHLVRRRGQEARLRCSPMKGHSHVYWYRQLPEEGLKFMVYLQKENIIDESGMPKERFSAEFPKEGPSILRIQQVVRGDSAAYFCASSTVRTEAFFGQGTRLTVV.

CDR3 nucleotide sequence: TGTGCCAGCAGCTTGTGGGGACAGGGGATTTACGAGCAGTACTTC. This sequence encodes CASSLWGQGIYEQYF. V and J are TRBV5-4 and TRBJ2-7, with 10 nucleotides matching TRBD1. J gave up 4 bases and V 1 base, and 5 bases lay outside the gene matches. Looked up from germline, CDR1 is SGHNT and CDR2 is YYREEE (reference sequence). CDR3 size: 15 residues.

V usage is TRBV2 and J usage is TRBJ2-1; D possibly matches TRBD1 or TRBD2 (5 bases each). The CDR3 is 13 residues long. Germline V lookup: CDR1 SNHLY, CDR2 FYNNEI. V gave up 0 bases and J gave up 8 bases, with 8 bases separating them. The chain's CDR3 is CASSEALGDEQFF. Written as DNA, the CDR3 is TGTGCCAGCAGTGAAGCTCTGGGGGATGAGCAGTTCTTC.

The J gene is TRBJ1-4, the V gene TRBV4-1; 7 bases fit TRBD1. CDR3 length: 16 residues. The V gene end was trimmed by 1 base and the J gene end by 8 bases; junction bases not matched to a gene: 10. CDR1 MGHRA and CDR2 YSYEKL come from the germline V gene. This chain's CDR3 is CASSQAGQPMGEKLFF. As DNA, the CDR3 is TGCGCCAGCAGCCAAGCGGGACAGCCGATGGGGGAAAAACTGTTTTTT.